The 3 T cell receptor beta chains presented below share a single source sample, sequenced in a study of T cell repertoires in cytomegalovirus infection. Their target antigens are unknown. One entry per CDR3 protein, called by TCRdb with MiXCR from the reads. The table has about 500,000 distinct CDR3 sequences, about 33% seen once. Sequencing was performed on cultured PBMCs, taken from culture after CMV antigen stimulation. These receptor sequences come from a human donor in good health (CMV status not recorded). Some clones in this sample may be carry-over from other donors' samples.

This clonotype was recorded many times. This chain links TRBV7-2 with TRBJ2-3; D may be TRBD1 (6 bases). Germline loops: CDR1 SGHTA, CDR2 FQGNSA. V was pared by 5 bases and J by 5 bases, with 17 bases between. The CDR3 runs 15 residues. CDR3 loop: CASSPKVGAGDTQYF. The CDR3 nucleotides read TGTGCCAGCAGCCCAAAGGTGGGGGCGGGAGATACGCAGTATTTT. Using reference TRBV7-2 and TRBJ2-3 for the parts outside the CDR3, the full variable domain is GAGVSQSPSNKVTEKGKDVELRCDPISGHTALYWYRQSLGQGLEFLIYFQGNSAPDKSGLPSDRFSAERTGGSVSTLTIQRTQQEDSAVYLCASSPKVGAGDTQYFGPGTRLTVL.

This chain uses TRBV12-3 or TRBV12-4 with TRBJ2-1; TRBD2 matches at 8 bases. V lost 4 bases to trimming and J lost 5 bases; unmatched junction nucleotides: 7. The CDR3 contains 15 residues. Written as DNA, the CDR3 is TGTGCCAGCAGTTCTATTAGCGGGACGAACAATGAGCAGTTCTTC. Translating it yields CASSSISGTNNEQFF.

The chain uses TRBV6-2 or TRBV6-3 and TRBJ1-1; D is undetermined. Trimming stripped 2 bases from V and 1 base from J, with 11 bases between. Germline V gives CDR1 MNHEY, CDR2 SVGEGT. CDR3 length: 15 amino acids. The DNA for the CDR3 is TGTGCCAGCAGTTACCCCCGACGAGGGAACACTGAAGCTTTCTTT. Its translation is CASSYPRRGNTEAFF.